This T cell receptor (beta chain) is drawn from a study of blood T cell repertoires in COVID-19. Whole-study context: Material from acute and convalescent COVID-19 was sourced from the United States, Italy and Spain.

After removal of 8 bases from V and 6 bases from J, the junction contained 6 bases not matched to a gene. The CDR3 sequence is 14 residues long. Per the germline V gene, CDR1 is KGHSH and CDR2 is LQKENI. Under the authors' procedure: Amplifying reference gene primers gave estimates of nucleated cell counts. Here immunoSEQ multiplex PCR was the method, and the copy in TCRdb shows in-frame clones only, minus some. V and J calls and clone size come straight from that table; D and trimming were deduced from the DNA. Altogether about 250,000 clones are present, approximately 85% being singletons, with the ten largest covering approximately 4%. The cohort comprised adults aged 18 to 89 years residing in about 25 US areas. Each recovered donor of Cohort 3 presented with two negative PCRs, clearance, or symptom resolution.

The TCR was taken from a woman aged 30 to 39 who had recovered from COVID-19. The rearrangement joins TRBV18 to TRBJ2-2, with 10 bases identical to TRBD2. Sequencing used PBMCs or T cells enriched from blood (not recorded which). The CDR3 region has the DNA TGTGCCAGCCGCTCCGGGACTAGCGCCGGGGAGCTGTTTTTT. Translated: CASRSGTSAGELFF.